This TCR beta chain is drawn from a study of blood T cells in healthy people across ages. Findings and caveats of the study: In older individuals, TCR beta diversity per million T cells was lower, falling roughly linearly with age. Calculation of diversity from one million T cells yielded estimates considered to be underestimates.

Through a sample-barcoded 5' primer and a J-beta primer mix, a second PCR was run for 7 to 11 cycles. Unique molecular identifiers of 12 random nucleotides labeled each cDNA. One entry per CDR3 protein results from TCRdb running MiXCR on the 5' RACE reads. The sample includes approximately 1,700,000 distinct CDR3 sequences, roughly two fifths seen only once; the top ten take around 23%. About this clonotype: Its target is unknown.

The germline V gene has CDR1 DFQATT and CDR2 SNEGSKA (reference sequence). This CDR3 region has 14 residues. J gave up 4 bases and V 8 bases, and 5 bases lay outside the gene matches. Roughly 10 milliliters of peripheral blood were drawn from each donor. The chain has TRBV20-1 and TRBJ2-1; 13 positions agree with TRBD2. The sequenced sample consisted of blood. The sequence was collected from a human donor in good health. The CDR3 protein is CSPRLAGGYNEQFF. The CDR3 nucleotides are TGCAGTCCCCGACTAGCGGGGGGTTACAATGAGCAGTTCTTC.